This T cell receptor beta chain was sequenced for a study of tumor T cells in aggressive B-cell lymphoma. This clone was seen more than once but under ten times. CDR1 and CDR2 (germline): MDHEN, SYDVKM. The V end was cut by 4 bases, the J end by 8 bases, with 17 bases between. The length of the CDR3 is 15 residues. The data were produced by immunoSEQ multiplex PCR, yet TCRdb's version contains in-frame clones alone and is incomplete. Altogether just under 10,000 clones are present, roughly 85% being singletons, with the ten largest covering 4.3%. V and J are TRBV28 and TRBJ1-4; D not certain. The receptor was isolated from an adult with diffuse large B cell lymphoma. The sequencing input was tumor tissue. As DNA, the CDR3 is TGTGCCAGCAGTTCCTCGGGAGGGCTAAAGGAAAAACTGTTTTTT. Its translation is CASSSSGGLKEKLFF.